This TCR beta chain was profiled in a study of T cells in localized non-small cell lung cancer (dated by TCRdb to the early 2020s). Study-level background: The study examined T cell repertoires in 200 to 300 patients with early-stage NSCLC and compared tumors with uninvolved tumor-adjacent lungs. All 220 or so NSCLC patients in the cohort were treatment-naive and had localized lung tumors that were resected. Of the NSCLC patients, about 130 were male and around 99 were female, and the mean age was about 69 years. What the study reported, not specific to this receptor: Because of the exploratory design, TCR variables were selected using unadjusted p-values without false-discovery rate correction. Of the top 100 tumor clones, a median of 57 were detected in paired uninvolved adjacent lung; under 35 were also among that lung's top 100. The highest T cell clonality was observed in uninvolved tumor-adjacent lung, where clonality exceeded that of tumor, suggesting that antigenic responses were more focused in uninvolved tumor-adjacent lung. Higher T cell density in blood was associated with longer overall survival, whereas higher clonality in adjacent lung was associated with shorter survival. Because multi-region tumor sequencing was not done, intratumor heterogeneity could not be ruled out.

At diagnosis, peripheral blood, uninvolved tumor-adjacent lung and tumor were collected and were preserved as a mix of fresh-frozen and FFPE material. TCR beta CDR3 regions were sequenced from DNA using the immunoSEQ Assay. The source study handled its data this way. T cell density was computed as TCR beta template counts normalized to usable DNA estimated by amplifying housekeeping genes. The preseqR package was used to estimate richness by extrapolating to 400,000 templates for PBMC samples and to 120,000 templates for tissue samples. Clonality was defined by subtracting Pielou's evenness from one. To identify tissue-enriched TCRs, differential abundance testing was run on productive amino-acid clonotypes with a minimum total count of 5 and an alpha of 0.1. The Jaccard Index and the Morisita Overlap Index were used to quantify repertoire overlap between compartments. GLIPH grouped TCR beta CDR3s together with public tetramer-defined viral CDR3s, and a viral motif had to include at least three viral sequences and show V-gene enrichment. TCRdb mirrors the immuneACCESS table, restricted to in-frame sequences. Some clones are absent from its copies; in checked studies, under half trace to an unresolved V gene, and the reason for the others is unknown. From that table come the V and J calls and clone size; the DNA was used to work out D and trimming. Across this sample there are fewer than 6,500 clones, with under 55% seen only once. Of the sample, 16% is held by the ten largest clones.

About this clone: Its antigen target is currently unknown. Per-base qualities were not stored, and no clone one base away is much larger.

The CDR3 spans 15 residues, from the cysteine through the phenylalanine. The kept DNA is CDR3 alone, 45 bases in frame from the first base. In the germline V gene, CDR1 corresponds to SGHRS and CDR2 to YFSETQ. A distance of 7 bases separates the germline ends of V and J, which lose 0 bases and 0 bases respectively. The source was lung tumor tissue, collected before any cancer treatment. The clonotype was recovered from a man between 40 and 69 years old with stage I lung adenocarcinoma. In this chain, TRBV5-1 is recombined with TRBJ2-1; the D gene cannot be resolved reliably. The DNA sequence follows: TGCGCCAGCAGCTTGGATGGGGTCTCCTACAATGAGCAGTTCTTC. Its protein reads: CASSLDGVSYNEQFF.